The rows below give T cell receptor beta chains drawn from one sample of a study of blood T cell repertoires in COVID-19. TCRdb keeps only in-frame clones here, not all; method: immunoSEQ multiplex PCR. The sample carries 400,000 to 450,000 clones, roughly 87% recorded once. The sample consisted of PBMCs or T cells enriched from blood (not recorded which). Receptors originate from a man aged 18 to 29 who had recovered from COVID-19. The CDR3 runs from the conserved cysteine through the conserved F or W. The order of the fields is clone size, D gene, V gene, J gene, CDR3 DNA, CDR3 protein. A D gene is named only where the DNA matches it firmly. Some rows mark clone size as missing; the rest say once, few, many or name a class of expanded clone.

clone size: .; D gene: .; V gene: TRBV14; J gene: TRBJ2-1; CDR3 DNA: TGTGCCAGCAGGAGTGGCAATGAGCAGTTCTTC; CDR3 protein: CASRSGNEQFF
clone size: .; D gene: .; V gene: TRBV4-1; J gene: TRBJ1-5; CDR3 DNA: TGCGCCAGCAGCCAAGTTATTAGTCAAGGGGGACCGGCCAATCAGCCCCAGCATTTT; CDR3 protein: CASSQVISQGGPANQPQHF
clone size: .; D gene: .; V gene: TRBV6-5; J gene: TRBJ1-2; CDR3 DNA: TGTGCCAGCAGTTACGGGCCGGGGGGGCATGGCTACACCTTC; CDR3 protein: CASSYGPGGHGYTF
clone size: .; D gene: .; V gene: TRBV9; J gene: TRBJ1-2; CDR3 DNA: TGTGCCAGCAGCCCTGGGACAAGATTATATGGCTACACCTTC; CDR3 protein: CASSPGTRLYGYTF
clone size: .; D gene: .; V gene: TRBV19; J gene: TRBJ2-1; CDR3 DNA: TGTGCCAGTAGTACCCATCGGACAGAGCAGTTCTTC; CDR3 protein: CASSTHRTEQFF
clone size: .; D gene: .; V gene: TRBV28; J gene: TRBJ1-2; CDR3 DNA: TGTGCCAGCAGCCTGGGCACAGGAAACTATGGCTACACCTTC; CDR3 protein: CASSLGTGNYGYTF
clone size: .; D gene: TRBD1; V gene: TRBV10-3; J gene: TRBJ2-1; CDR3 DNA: TGTGCCATCAGTGACGGGACAGGGGGTAATGAGCAGTTCTTC; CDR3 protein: CAISDGTGGNEQFF
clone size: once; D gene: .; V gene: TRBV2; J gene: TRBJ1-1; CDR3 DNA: TGTGCCAGCCAAAGCCAGGTGAACACTGAAGCTTTCTTT; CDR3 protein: CASQSQVNTEAFF
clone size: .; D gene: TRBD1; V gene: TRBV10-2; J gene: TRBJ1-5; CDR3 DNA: TGCGCCAGCAGGGGACAGGGGGCAGGTCAGCCCCAGCATTTT; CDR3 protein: CASRGQGAGQPQHF
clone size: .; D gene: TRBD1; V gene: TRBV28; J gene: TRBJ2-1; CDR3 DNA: TGTGCCAGCCAGGGGGCATTGGGACCCAATGAGCAGTTCTTC; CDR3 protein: CASQGALGPNEQFF
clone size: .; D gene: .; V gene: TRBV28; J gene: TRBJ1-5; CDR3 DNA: TGTGCCAGCAGTTTGGGGCAGGGTCGTCAGCCCCAGCATTTT; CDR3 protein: CASSLGQGRQPQHF
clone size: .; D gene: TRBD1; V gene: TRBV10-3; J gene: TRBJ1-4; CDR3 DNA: TGTGCCATCAGTCCCGACAGGGATAATGAAAAACTGTTTTTT; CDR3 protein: CAISPDRDNEKLFF
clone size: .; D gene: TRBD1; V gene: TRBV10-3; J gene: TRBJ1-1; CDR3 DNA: TGTGCCATCAGGGACAGGGGGGCTACTAAAGCTTTCTTT; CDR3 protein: CAIRDRGATKAFF
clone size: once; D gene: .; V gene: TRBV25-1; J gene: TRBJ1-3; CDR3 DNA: TGTGCCAGCAGTGAATCCCTTATTTCTGGAAACACCATATATTTT; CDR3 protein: CASSESLISGNTIYF
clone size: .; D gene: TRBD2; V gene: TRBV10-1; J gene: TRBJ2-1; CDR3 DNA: TGCGCCAGCAGTGAGGCGGGGGGGCCGGGTGAGCAGTTCTTC; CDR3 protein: CASSEAGGPGEQFF
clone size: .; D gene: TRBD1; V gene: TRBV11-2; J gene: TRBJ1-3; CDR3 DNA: TGTGCCAGCAGCACCTCAGGGGGCTCTGGAAACACCATATATTTT; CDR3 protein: CASSTSGGSGNTIYF
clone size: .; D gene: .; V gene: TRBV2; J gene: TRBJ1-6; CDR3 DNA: TGTGCCAGCAGTGCGAGAGGGCAGGTGGCCCCATCCCTCCACTTT; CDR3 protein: CASSARGQVAPSLHF
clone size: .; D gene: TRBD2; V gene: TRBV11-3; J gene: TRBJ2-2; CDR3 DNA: TGTGCCAGCAGCCCTGGACTAGCGGTGAACACCGGGGAGCTGTTTTTT; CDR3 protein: CASSPGLAVNTGELFF
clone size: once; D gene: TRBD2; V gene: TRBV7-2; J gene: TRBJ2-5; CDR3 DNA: TGTGCCAGCAGCTTAGGTCTAGCGGGACTTTTAGGGGAGACCCAGTACTTC; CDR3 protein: CASSLGLAGLLGETQYF
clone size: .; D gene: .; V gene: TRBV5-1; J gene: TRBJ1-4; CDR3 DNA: TGCGCCAGCAGCAGGGGACGGGGGGCAGGTGAAAAACTGTTTTTT; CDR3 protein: CASSRGRGAGEKLFF
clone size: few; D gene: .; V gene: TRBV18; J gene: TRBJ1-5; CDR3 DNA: TGTGCCAGCTCACCAAATCGGACACCAAATCAGCCCCAGCATTTT; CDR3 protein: CASSPNRTPNQPQHF
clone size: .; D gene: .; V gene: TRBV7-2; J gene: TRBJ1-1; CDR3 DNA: TGTGCCAGCAGCTTTCCCTATAGTGAAGCTTTCTTT; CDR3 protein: CASSFPYSEAFF
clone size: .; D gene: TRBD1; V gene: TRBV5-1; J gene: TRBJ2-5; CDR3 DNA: TGCGCCAGCAGCTTGGCCGAAGGGACAGGGTGGCAAGAGACCCAGTACTTC; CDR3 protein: CASSLAEGTGWQETQYF
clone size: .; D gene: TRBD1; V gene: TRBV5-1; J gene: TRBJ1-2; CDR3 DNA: TGCGCCAGCAGCCCAGGACAGGTTGCCGACTATGGCTACACCTTC; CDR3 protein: CASSPGQVADYGYTF
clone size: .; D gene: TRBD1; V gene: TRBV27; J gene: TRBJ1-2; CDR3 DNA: TGTGCCAGCGGACAGGGGGTGGAGATCTATGGCTACACCTTC; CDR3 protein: CASGQGVEIYGYTF
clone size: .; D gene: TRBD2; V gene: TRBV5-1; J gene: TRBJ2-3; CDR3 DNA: TGCGCCAGCAGCCCGGAACTAGCGGGAGTGGGGACAGATACGCAGTATTTT; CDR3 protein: CASSPELAGVGTDTQYF
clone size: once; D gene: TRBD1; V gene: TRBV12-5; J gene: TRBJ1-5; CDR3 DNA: TGTGCTAGTGTACTCGGGGGGACAGGGATCGGGGCCAATCAGCCCCAGCATTTT; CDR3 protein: CASVLGGTGIGANQPQHF
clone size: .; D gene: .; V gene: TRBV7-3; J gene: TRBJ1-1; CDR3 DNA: TGTGCCAGCAGCTTAATGTCAGGTCTAACTGAAGCTTTCTTT; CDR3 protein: CASSLMSGLTEAFF
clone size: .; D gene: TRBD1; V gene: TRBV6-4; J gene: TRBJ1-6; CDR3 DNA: TGTGCCAGCAGTGTCAGGACAGGGGCTAGCTCACCCCTCCACTTT; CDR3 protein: CASSVRTGASSPLHF
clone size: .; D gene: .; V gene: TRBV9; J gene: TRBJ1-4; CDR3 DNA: TGTGCCGGCAGCCCAGGTAGAGGGCGCCCTAATGAAAAACTGTTTTTT; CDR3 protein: CAGSPGRGRPNEKLFF
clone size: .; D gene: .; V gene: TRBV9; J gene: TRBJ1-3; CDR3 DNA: TGTGCCAGCAGCCCGCGTCCTGGGGCCGGATCTGGAAACACCATATATTTT; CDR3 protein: CASSPRPGAGSGNTIYF
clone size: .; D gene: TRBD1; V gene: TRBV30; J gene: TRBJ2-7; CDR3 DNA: TGTGCCGCCAAACATACAGGGGTCTCCTACGAGCAGTACTTC; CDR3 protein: CAAKHTGVSYEQYF
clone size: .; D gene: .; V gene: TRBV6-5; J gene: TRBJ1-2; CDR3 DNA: TGTGCCAGCAGTTCTCAGAAAGCTAACTATGGCTACACCTTC; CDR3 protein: CASSSQKANYGYTF
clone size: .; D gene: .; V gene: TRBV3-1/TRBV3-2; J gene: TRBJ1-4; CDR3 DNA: TGTGCCAGCAGCCAAGTGACATTGGGGAGTAATGAAAAACTGTTTTTT; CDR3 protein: CASSQVTLGSNEKLFF
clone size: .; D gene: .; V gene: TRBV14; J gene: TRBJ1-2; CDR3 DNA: TGTGCCAGCAGCCAAGATGGTAGATCCTATGGCTACACCTTC; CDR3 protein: CASSQDGRSYGYTF
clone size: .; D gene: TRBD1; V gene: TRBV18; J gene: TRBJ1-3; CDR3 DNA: TGTGCCAGCTCACCTCCGGGACAGGGGGCTGGAAACACCATATATTTT; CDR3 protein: CASSPPGQGAGNTIYF
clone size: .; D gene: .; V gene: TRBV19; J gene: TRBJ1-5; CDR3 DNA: TGTGCCAGTAGTATAAGGGCAGGCGGGTCTGGGCAGCCCCAGCATTTT; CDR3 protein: CASSIRAGGSGQPQHF
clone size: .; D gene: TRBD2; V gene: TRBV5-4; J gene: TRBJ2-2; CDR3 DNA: TGTGCCAGCAGCAAAGCGGGAGTACGGACCGGGGAGCTGTTTTTT; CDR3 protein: CASSKAGVRTGELFF
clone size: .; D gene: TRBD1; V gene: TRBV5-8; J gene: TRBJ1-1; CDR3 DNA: TGTGCCAGCAGTAGCGACAGGGGGCGCTACACTGAAGCTTTCTTT; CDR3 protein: CASSSDRGRYTEAFF
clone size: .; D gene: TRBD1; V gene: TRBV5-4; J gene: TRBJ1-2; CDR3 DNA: TGTGCCAGCAGCAGGGGGATCAAAGGGGGCGACTATGGCTACACCTTC; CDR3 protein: CASSRGIKGGDYGYTF
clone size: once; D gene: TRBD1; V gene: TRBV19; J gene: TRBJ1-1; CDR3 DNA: TGTGCCAGTAGGACCGGGACAGGGCTAATGAACACTGAAGCTTTCTTT; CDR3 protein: CASRTGTGLMNTEAFF
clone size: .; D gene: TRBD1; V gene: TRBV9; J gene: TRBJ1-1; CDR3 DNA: TGTGCCAGCAGCGCAGGGACAGGGGGCGCGGGGACTGAAGCTTTCTTT; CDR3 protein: CASSAGTGGAGTEAFF
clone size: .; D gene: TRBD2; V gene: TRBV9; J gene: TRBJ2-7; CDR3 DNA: TGTGCCAGCAGCGCCAACCCGGGACTAGGGATCCTCGAGCAGTACTTC; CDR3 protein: CASSANPGLGILEQYF
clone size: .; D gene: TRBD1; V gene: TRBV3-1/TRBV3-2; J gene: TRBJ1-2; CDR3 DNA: TGTGCCAGCAGCCAGGGACAGTGGACTAACTATGGCTACACCTTC; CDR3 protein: CASSQGQWTNYGYTF
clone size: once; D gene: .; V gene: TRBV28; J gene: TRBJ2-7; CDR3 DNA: TGTGCCAGCATAGAAGGGGCGTCCTACGAGCAGTACTTC; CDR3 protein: CASIEGASYEQYF
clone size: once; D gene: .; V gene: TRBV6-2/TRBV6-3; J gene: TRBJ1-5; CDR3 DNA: TGTGCCAGCAACCCATATCGGGTCAATCAGCCCCAGCATTTT; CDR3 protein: CASNPYRVNQPQHF
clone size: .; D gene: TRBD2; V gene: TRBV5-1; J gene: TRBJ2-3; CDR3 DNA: TGCGCCAGCAGCTTTATAGCGGGAGTTCTTACAGATACGCAGTATTTT; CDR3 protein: CASSFIAGVLTDTQYF
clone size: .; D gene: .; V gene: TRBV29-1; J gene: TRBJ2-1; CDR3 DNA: TGCAGCGTTGTTCGGAGAACTAGTTTGTTGAATGAGCAGTTCTTC; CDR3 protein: CSVVRRTSLLNEQFF
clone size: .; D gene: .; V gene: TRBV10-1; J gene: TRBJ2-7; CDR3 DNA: TGCGCCAGCAGTGATTCCAACGAGCAGTACTTC; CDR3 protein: CASSDSNEQYF
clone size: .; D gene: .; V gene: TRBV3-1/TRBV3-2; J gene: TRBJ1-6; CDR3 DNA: TGTGCCAGCAGCCAAGACCCTATGGGCTCACCCCTCCACTTT; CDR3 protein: CASSQDPMGSPLHF
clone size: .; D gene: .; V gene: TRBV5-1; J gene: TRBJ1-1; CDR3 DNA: TGCGCCAGCAGCTTGGTATCTGGGGCGAACACTGAAGCTTTCTTT; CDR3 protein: CASSLVSGANTEAFF
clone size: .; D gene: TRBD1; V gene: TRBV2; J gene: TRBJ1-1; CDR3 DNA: TGTGCCAGCAGTGACCAAGGACAGGGAAACACTGAAGCTTTCTTT; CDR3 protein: CASSDQGQGNTEAFF
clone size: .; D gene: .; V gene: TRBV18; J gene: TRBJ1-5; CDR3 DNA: TGTGCCAGCTCACCAGTCCGGGAGAGGGGATGGGGCAATCAGCCCCAGCATTTT; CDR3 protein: CASSPVRERGWGNQPQHF
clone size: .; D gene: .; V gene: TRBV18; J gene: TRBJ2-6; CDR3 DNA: TGTGCCAGCTCACCAAACTTCTCTGGGGCCAACGTCCTGACTTTC; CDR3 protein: CASSPNFSGANVLTF
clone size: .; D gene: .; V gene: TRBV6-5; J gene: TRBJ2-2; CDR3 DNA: TGTGCCTGCAGGGCCATATCGAACACCGGGGAGCTGTTTTTT; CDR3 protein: CACRAISNTGELFF
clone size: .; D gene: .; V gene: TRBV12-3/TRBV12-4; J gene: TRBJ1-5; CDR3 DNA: TGTGCCAGCAGTCTGAGGGTGAATCAGCCCCAGCATTTT; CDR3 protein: CASSLRVNQPQHF